Below are 13 T cell receptor beta chains sequenced from a single sample in a study of blood T cell repertoires in COVID-19. Some clones are missing from TCRdb's copy, which holds only in-frame ones; the method was immunoSEQ multiplex PCR. The sample carries 110,000 to 150,000 clones, approximately 90% recorded once. The sequencing input was peripheral blood. The receptors originated from a man between 60 and 70 years old with active or convalescent COVID-19.

CDR3 DNA sequence: TGTGCTAGTGGTTTAGACGGACTCACGCAGTATTTT. Its translation is CASGLDGLTQYF. The chain is built from TRBV12-5 and TRBJ2-3; a weak D match, TRBD2 (5 bases). The CDR3 extends over 12 amino acids. V was shortened by 3 bases and J by 9 bases, with 10 bases between the two germline ends. The germline V gene has CDR1 LGHNT and CDR2 FRNRAP.

The chain links TRBV5-6 to TRBJ1-1; 7 bases line up with TRBD1. The CDR3 has 14 residues. Germline CDR1 reads SGHDT; CDR2 reads YYEEEE. V was clipped by 0 bases and J by 6 bases; unmatched bases: 5. Here the CDR3 DNA reads TGTGCCAGCAGCTTGGCTGCAACAGGGGCTGAAGCTTTCTTT. Protein product: CASSLAATGAEAFF.

With respect to this clone: The same CDR3 can be traced to other DNA sequences in this sample. V gene TRBV5-1 combines with J gene TRBJ1-1; a weak D match, TRBD1 (5 bases). Trimming pared 3 bases from V and 5 bases from J, leaving 14 bases between. The CDR3 has 14 residues. CDR1 and CDR2 (germline): SGHRS, YFSETQ. This CDR3 is CASSSQGGGTEAFF. The DNA of the CDR3 is TGCGCCAGCAGCTCCCAGGGTGGCGGAACTGAAGCTTTCTTT.

The rearrangement links TRBV6-5 to TRBJ1-4; D is possibly TRBD1 (5 bases). V was pared by 0 bases and J by 6 bases, with 11 bases between. The CDR3 runs to 15 residues. The V gene's germline CDR1 is MNHEY and CDR2 SVGAGI. The CDR3 DNA reads TGTGCCAGCAGTTACTCGGGGGGGAGGCATGAAAAACTGTTTTTT. This encodes CASSYSGGRHEKLFF.

This rearrangement joins TRBV10-3 to TRBJ1-2, with 7 bases matching TRBD1. The germline V gene has CDR1 ENHRY and CDR2 SYGVKD. J was trimmed by 4 bases and V by 0 bases; bases with no gene match: 5. There are 15 residues in the CDR3. CDR3 sequence reads: CAISESTGTVYGYTF. For the CDR3, the DNA is TGTGCCATCAGTGAGTCGACAGGGACAGTCTATGGCTACACCTTC.

The chain recombines TRBV27 with TRBJ2-7; no clear D. Per the germline V gene, CDR1 is MNHEY and CDR2 is SMNVEV (reference sequence). The CDR3 has 12 amino acids. The germline V and J ends were trimmed by 6 bases and 4 bases, with 10 bases remaining between them. The CDR3 coding sequence is TGTGCCAGCAGATCCGGTGGTTACGAGCAGTACTTC. It translates to CASRSGGYEQYF.

The genes are TRBV27 and TRBJ2-1; possible D gene TRBD1, 6 bases. Germline-derived CDR1 and CDR2 are MNHEY and SMNVEV (reference sequence). The CDR3 runs 17 residues. V lost 0 bases and J 0 bases, leaving 12 bases between the germline ends. CDR3 amino acids: CASSLSTGLSSYNEQFF. In DNA form, the CDR3 reads TGTGCCAGCAGTTTATCGACAGGCCTAAGCTCCTACAATGAGCAGTTCTTC.

This chain connects TRBV19 to TRBJ2-5, with 9 positions matching TRBD2. This CDR3 has 15 residues. Germline V gives CDR1 LNHDA, CDR2 SQIVND (reference sequence). V was pared by 11 bases and J by 4 bases, with 14 bases of the junction left unmatched. Written as DNA, the CDR3 is TGTGCCCACGGGTGGCGGGGGGGCTTCCGAGAGACCCAGTACTTC. It yields the protein CAHGWRGGFRETQYF.

The chain joins TRBV7-4 to TRBJ2-3; D not resolved. The germline V and J ends were trimmed by 3 bases and 1 base, with 8 bases remaining between them. Germline V lookup: CDR1 SGHVT, CDR2 SQSDAQ. The CDR3 covers 14 residues. The CDR3 DNA reads as TGTGCCAGCAGCTTTTTAGAGGGCACAGATACGCAGTATTTT. This gives the protein CASSFLEGTDTQYF.

The J gene is TRBJ1-3, the V gene TRBV9; no clear D gene. V lost 4 bases, J lost 0 bases, and 14 bases lay in between. Germline assignment: CDR1 SGDLS and CDR2 YYNGEE. This CDR3 region has 16 residues. The CDR3 DNA sequence: TGTGCCAGCAGCTCCCGGGTCAGAAGCTCTGGAAACACCATATATTTT. This translates into CASSSRVRSSGNTIYF. The complete variable domain, with remaining parts taken from reference TRBV9 and TRBJ1-3, reads DSGVTQTPKHLITATGQRVTLRCSPRSGDLSVYWYQQSLDQGLQFLIQYYNGEERAKGNILERFSAQQFPDLHSELNLSSLELGDSALYFCASSSRVRSSGNTIYFGEGSWLTVV.

The chain uses TRBV9 and TRBJ1-5, with D possibly being TRBD1 (6 bases). Germline V gene lookup returns CDR1 SGDLS and CDR2 YYNGEE. The CDR3 consists of 13 residues. Trimming cost V 3 bases and J 4 bases, with 8 bases left between them. In DNA form, the CDR3 reads TGTGCCAGCAGCGGACAGGATAATCAGCCCCAGCATTTT. Amino acids: CASSGQDNQPQHF. Together with reference TRBV9 and TRBJ1-5, the CDR3 gives the full variable domain: DSGVTQTPKHLITATGQRVTLRCSPRSGDLSVYWYQQSLDQGLQFLIQYYNGEERAKGNILERFSAQQFPDLHSELNLSSLELGDSALYFCASSGQDNQPQHFGDGTRLSIL.

The V gene is TRBV6-5, the J gene TRBJ1-2; TRBD1 matches 7 bases. The V gene end was trimmed by 8 bases and the J gene end by 0 bases; junction bases not matched to a gene: 3. Germline lookup yields CDR1 MNHEY and CDR2 SVGAGI. The CDR3 contains 13 residues. The DNA of the CDR3 is TGTGCCAGCCGGGACAGTACTAACTATGGCTACACCTTC. This gives the protein CASRDSTNYGYTF.

In DNA form, the CDR3 reads TGTGCCAGCAGCCCTGGGGGCTCCTACTCTGGGGCCAACGTCCTGACTTTC. Protein: CASSPGGSYSGANVLTF. J is TRBJ2-6 and V is TRBV7-3, with D possibly being TRBD1 (6 bases). This CDR3 has 17 residues. V lost 5 bases and J 0 bases, leaving 14 bases between the germline ends. Germline values: CDR1 SGHTA, CDR2 FQGTGA.